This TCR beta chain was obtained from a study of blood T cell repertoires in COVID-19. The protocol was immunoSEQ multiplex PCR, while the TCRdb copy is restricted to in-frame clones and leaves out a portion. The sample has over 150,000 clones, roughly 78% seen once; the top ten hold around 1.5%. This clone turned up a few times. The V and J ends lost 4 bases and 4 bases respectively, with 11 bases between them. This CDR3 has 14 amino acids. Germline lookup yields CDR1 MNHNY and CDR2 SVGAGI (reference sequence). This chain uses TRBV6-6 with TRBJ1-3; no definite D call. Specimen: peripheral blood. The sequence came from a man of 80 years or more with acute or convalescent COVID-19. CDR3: CASSLDELGNTIYF. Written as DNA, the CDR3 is TGTGCCAGCAGTTTAGATGAGCTGGGAAACACCATATATTTT.